The sequence of this T cell receptor beta chain was determined in a study of blood T cell repertoires in COVID-19. Study-level information: T cells, B-cell-depleted T cells, or PBMCs supplied cDNA or gDNA.

The CDR3 spans 13 residues. V lost 0 bases and J lost 5, with 8 bases in between. Germline values: CDR1 SGHDT, CDR2 YYEEEE. For this clone: Different DNA sequences within this sample yield the same CDR3.

Data came from immunoSEQ multiplex PCR; TCRdb stores just in-frame clones and leaves some out. The sample gives approximately 400,000 clones, 88% of which show up once; roughly 12% is in the top ten. The rearrangement joins TRBV5-6 to TRBJ1-2; D is possibly TRBD1 (6 bases). The sample taken for sequencing was peripheral blood. The TCR comes from a woman aged 50 to 65 with COVID-19, enrolled during active disease. The CDR3 DNA is TGTGCCAGCAGCTTGGGGACAGCTTATGGCTACACCTTC. It encodes CASSLGTAYGYTF. The complete variable domain, with remaining parts taken from reference TRBV5-6 and TRBJ1-2, reads DAGVTQSPTHLIKTRGQQVTLRCSPKSGHDTVSWYQQALGQGPQFIFQYYEEEERQRGNFPDRFSGHQFPNYSSELNVNALLLGDSALYLCASSLGTAYGYTFGSGTRLTVV.